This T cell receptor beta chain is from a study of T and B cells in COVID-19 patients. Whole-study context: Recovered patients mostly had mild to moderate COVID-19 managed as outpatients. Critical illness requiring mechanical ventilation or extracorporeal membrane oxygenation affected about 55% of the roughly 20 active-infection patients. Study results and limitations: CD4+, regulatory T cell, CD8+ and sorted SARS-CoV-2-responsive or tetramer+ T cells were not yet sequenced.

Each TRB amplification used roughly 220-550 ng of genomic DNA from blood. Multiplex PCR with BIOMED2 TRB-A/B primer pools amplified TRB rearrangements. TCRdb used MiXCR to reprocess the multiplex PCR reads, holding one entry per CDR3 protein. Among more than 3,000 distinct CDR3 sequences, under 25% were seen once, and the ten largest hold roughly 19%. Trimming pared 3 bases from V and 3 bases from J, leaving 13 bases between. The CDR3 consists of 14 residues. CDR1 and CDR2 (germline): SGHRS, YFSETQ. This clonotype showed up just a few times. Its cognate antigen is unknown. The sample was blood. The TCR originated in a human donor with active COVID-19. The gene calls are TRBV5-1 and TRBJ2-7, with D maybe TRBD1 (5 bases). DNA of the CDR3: TGCGCCAGCAGCTCGTTAGCCAGGGACTACGAGCAGTACTTC. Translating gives CASSSLARDYEQYF.